The 5 T cell receptor beta chains given below trace back to one sample, sequenced in a study of OX40 agonist ivuxolimab in advanced cancers. The library relied on the immunoSEQ multiplex PCR assay. In TCRdb, the immuneACCESS table is reduced to in-frame sequences with V and J assigned. These tables do not hold every clone; where another copy was compared, an unresolved V gene accounts for under half, and the others remain unexplained. Here the sample has tens of thousands of clones; approximately 89% occur a single time. Of the sample, around 5.6% falls within the top ten clones. The sequenced sample was CD4+ or CD8+ T cells sorted from blood, obtained in a trial of the OX40 agonist ivuxolimab. The source is an adult with an advanced solid tumor such as melanoma, head and neck, liver or kidney cancer.

CDR3 loop: CASSSDRVRTYEQYV. CDR3 bases: TGTGCCAGCAGCTCGGACAGGGTAAGGACCTACGAGCAGTACGTC. The chain links TRBV5-4 to TRBJ2-7, with TRBD1 matching over 8 bases. Germline loops: CDR1 SGHNT, CDR2 YYREEE (reference sequence). V was pared by 3 bases and J by 2 bases, with 7 bases of the junction left unmatched. The CDR3 totals 15 residues.

V and J are TRBV5-1 and TRBJ2-5; possibly TRBD1 or TRBD2 for D (5 bases each). V shed 0 bases and J shed 1 base, with 16 bases lying between them. Germline-derived CDR1 and CDR2 are SGHRS and YFSETQ. CDR3 size: 17 residues. CDR3 in amino acids: CASSLESMGPPQETQYF. CDR3 in DNA: TGCGCCAGCAGCTTGGAATCTATGGGACCGCCCCAAGAGACCCAGTACTTC.

The chain employs TRBV10-3 and TRBJ1-4; perhaps TRBD1 as D (5 bases). With 2 bases removed from V and 3 bases from J, the gap between germline ends came to 10 bases. CDR1 and CDR2 (germline): ENHRY, SYGVKD. The length of the CDR3 is 15 residues. Written as DNA, the CDR3 is TGTGCCATCAGTGAGGGCAGGGTGGCTAATGAAAAACTGTTTTTT. Translating it yields CAISEGRVANEKLFF.

This clone was found a few times. The J gene is TRBJ2-6, the V gene TRBV13; possibly TRBD2 for D (6 bases). Germline CDR1 reads PRHDT; CDR2 reads FYEKMQ (reference sequence). The CDR3 is 17 residues long. Deletions cut 5 bases from V and 0 bases from J, with 14 bases between. CDR3 loop: CASSPEGRISGANVLTF. CDR3 DNA: TGTGCCAGCAGCCCGGAGGGACGGATCTCTGGGGCCAACGTCCTGACTTTC.

The V and J genes are TRBV9 and TRBJ1-5; the D is unclear. V was cut by 3 bases and J by 5 bases, with 12 bases left in between. CDR1 SGDLS and CDR2 YYNGEE come from the germline V gene. This CDR3 contains 14 residues. CDR3 region: CASSEDGIDQPQHF. The CDR3 DNA reads as TGTGCCAGCAGCGAGGACGGTATTGATCAGCCCCAGCATTTT.